This T cell receptor beta chain was documented in a study of T cell repertoires in cytomegalovirus infection (dated by TCRdb to between 2018 and 2021). About the study as a whole: Recently identified HLA-C-restricted CMV epitopes, whose presentation resists viral immunomodulation, were targeted by peptide stimulations together with well-studied HLA-B-restricted epitopes. Donor HLA type was relevant to the analysis, because carriage of CMV infection together with the matching HLA type was indicated by public TCR beta signatures. Points the paper makes about the study in general: In both this cohort and an independent roughly 350-donor cohort, the cumulative frequency of public TCR beta family members distinguished carriers of CMV infection plus the relevant HLA type. The ex vivo response was dominated by HLA-C-restricted CMV-specific TCR beta clonotypes, and the single most frequent clonotype in two of eight donors was supplied by these HLA-C-restricted clonotypes.

The meaning of the sample's treatment or condition label: in vitro stimulation with specific CMV peptide epitopes to enrich CMV-specific T cells. This clonotype was found many times. There is no known antigen for this receptor. No per-base quality is available; no much larger clone lies one base away. The germline V gene sets CDR1 to SGHTA and CDR2 to FQGNSA. V is pared back by 1 base and J by 4 bases, with 11 bases lying between the germline termini. The CDR3 sequence holds 15 residues, the cysteine and phenylalanine included. Just CDR3 DNA is preserved here, 45 bases in frame from base 1. The sample was run on an Illumina HiSeq 1500. TCRdb reran the public reads through fastp at Q25 and MiXCR, keeping productive beta chains. Rows with one shared CDR3 protein collapse into an entry with the most common genes and DNA. The sample records 300,000 to 400,000 distinct CDR3 sequences, roughly 25% of which are singletons. 10% to 15% of the sample belongs to the ten largest clones.

Recombination joined TRBV7-2 with TRBJ1-5; the D gene is not confidently resolved. This clonotype was obtained from a human donor in good health (CMV status not recorded). Some clones in this sample may be carry-over from other donors' samples. The sample consisted of cultured PBMCs, taken from culture after CMV antigen stimulation. The nucleotide sequence reads as follows: TGTGCCAGCAGCTTAGACCGGACGGGAAATCAGCCCCAGCATTTT. Its translation is CASSLDRTGNQPQHF.